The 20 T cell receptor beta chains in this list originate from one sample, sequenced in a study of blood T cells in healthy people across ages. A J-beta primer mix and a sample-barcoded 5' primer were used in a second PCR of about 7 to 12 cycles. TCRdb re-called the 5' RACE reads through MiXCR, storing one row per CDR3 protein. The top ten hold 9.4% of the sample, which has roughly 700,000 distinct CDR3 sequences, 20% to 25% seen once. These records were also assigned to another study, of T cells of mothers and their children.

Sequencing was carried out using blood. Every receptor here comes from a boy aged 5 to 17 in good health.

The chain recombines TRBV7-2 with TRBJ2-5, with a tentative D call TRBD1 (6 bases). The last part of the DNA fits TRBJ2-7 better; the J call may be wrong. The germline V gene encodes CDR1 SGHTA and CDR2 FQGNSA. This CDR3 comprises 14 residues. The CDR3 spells CASSLAGQVREQYF. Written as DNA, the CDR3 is TGTGCCAGCAGCTTAGCGGGACAAGTCCGCGAGCAGTACTTC.

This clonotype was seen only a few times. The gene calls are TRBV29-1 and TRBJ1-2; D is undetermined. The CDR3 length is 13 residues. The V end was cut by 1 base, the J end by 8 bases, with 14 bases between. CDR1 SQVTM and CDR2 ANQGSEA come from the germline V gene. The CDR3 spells CSVEVRSGSGYTF. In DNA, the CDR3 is TGCAGCGTTGAAGTCAGAAGTGGTAGCGGCTACACCTTC.

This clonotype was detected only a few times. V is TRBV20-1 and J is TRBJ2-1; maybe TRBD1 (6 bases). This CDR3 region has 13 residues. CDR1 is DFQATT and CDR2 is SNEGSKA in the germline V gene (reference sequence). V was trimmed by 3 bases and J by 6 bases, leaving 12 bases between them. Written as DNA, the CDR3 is TGCAGTGCTAGTATAGTCAGGGGCAATGAGCAGTTCTTC. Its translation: CSASIVRGNEQFF.

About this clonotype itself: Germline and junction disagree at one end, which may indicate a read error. The CDR3 coding sequence is TGTGCTAGTGGCTTGGTAGCAGGGGACGACACTGAAGCTTTCTTT. The encoded protein is CASGLVAGDDTEAFF. J is TRBJ1-1 and V is TRBV12-5; D is perhaps TRBD1 (6 bases). The CDR3 totals 15 residues. The germline CDR1 and CDR2 sequences are LGHNT and FRNRAP. The full variable domain, with the rest looked up from reference TRBV12-5 and TRBJ1-1, is DARVTQTPRHKVTEMGQEVTMRCQPILGHNTVFWYRQTMMQGLELLAYFRNRAPLDDSGMPKDRFSAEMPDATLATLKIQPSEPRDSAVYFCASGLVAGDDTEAFFGQGTRLTVV.

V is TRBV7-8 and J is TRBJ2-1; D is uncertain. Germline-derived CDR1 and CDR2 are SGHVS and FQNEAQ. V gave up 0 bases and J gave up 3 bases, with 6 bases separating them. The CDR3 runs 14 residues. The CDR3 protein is CASSLASFYNEQFF. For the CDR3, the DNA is TGTGCCAGCAGCTTAGCCAGTTTCTACAATGAGCAGTTCTTC. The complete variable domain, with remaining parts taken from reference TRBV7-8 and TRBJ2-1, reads GAGVSQSPRYKVAKRGQDVALRCDPISGHVSLFWYQQALGQGPEFLTYFQNEAQLDKSGLPSDRFFAERPEGSVSTLKIQRTQQEDSAVYLCASSLASFYNEQFFGPGTRLTVL.

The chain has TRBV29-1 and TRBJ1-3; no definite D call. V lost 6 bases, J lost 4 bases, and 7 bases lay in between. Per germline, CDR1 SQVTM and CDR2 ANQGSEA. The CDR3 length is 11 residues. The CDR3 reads CSVRRGNTIYF. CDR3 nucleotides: TGCAGCGTCCGGAGGGGAAACACCATATATTTT.

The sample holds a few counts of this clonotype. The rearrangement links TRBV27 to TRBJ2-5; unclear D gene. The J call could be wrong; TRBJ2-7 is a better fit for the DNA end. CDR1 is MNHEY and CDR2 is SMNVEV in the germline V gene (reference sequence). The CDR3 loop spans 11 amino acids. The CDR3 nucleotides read TGTGCCAGCAGTGAAGGATGCGAGCAGTACTTC. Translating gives CASSEGCEQYF.

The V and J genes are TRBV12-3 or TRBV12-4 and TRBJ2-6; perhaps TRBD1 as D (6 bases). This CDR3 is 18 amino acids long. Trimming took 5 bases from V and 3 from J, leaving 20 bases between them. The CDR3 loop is CASSPPRTGSGGANVLTF. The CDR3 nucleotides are TGTGCCAGCAGTCCCCCGCGTACAGGGTCGGGTGGGGCCAACGTCCTGACTTTC.

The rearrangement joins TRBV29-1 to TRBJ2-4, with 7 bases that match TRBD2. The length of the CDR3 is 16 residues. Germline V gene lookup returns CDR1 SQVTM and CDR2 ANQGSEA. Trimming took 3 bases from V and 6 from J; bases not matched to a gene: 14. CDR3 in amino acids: CSVDEVGTNLPNIQYF. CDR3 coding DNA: TGCAGCGTTGATGAGGTAGGGACTAATCTCCCAAACATTCAGTACTTC.

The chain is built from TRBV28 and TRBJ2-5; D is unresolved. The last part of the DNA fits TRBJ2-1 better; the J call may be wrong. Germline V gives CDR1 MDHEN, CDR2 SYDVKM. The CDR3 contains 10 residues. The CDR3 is CASSPYEQFF. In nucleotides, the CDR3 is TGTGCCAGCAGTCCCTATGAGCAGTTCTTC.

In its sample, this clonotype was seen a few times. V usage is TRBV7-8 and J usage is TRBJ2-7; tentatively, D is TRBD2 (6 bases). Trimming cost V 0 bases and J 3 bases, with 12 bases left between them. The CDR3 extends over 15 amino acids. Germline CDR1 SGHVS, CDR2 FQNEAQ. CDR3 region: CASSLAAGPDYEQYF. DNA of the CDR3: TGTGCCAGCAGCTTAGCGGCGGGACCAGACTACGAGCAGTACTTC.

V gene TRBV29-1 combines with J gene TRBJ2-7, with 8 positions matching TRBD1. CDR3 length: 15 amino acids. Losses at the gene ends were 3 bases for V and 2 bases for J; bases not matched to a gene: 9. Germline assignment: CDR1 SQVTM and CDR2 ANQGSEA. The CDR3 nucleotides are TGCAGCGTTGAGCTTCTAACCAGGGGGCCCTACGAGCAGTACTTC. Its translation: CSVELLTRGPYEQYF.

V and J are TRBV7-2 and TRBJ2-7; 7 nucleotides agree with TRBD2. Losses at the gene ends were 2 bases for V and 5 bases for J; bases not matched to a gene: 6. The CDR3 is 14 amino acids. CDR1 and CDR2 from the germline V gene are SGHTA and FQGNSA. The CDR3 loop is CASSLPGGGDEQYF. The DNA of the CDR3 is TGTGCCAGCAGCTTACCGGGGGGTGGTGACGAGCAGTACTTC.

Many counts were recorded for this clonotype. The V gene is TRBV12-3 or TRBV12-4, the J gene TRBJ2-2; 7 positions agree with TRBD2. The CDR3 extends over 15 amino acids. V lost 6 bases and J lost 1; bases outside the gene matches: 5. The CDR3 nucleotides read TGTGCCAGCAGCTATTCGGGGGGGAACACCGGGGAGCTGTTTTTT. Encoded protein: CASSYSGGNTGELFF.

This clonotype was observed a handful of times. The CDR3 region is CSVEQGPAYEQYF. The DNA for the CDR3 is TGCAGCGTTGAACAGGGGCCAGCCTACGAGCAGTACTTC. The gene calls are TRBV29-1 and TRBJ2-7, with a possible D match to TRBD1 (6 bases). V lost 2 bases and J lost 2, with 10 bases in between. Germline V CDR1 and CDR2: SQVTM, ANQGSEA. This CDR3 has 13 amino acids.

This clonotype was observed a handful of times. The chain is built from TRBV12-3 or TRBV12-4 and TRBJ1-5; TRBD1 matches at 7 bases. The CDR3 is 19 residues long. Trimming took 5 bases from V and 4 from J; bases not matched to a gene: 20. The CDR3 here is CASSTTGWQSSIPNQPQHF. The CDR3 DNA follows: TGTGCCAGCAGTACGACAGGGTGGCAATCATCCATTCCGAATCAGCCCCAGCATTTT.

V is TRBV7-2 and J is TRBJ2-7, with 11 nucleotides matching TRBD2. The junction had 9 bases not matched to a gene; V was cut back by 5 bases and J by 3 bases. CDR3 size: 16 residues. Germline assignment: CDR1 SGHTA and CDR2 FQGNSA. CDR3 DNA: TGTGCCAGCAGCCCGTTCTCGGGACTAGCGGTCTACGAGCAGTACTTC. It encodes CASSPFSGLAVYEQYF.

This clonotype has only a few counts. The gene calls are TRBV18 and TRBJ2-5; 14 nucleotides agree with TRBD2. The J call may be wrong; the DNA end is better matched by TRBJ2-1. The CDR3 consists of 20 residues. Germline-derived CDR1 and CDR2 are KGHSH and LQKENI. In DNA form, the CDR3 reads TGTGCCAGCTCACCACAGGCGGGGACTAGCGGGAGTGTTCCCTACAATGAGCAGTTCTTC. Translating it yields CASSPQAGTSGSVPYNEQFF.

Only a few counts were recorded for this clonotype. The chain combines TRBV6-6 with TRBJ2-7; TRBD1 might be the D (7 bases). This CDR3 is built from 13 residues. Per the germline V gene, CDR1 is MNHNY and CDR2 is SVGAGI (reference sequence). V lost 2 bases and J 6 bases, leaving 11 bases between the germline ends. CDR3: CASSYAGGGEQYF. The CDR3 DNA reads TGTGCCAGCAGTTACGCAGGGGGAGGCGAGCAGTACTTC.

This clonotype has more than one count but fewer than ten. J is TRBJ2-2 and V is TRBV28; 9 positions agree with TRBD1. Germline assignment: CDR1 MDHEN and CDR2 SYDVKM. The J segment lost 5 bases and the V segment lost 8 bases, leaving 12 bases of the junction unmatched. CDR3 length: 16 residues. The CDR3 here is CASQSPGQGLTGELFF. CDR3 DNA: TGTGCCAGCCAATCTCCGGGACAGGGATTGACCGGGGAGCTGTTTTTT. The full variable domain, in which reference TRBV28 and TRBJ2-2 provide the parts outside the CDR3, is DVKVTQSSRYLVKRTGEKVFLECVQDMDHENMFWYRQDPGLGLRLIYFSYDVKMKEKGDIPEGYSVSREKKERFSLILESASTNQTSMYLCASQSPGQGLTGELFFGEGSRLTVL.